This T cell receptor beta chain came from a study of low-dose radiotherapy and immunotherapy resistance in tumors. Study context: Oral aspirin at 300 mg was taken daily by patients for four cycles, beginning on cycle 1 day 1.

With TRAV- and TRBV-specific primers, first-strand cDNA was made, covering the alpha and beta chains. A constant-region primer paired with the V-primer adapter amplified TCRs over about 19 PCR cycles. In vitro transcription served to amplify the isolated mRNA. TCRdb ran MiXCR on the reads and lists one entry per CDR3 protein. The data show approximately 100,000 distinct CDR3 sequences, roughly 20% seen once. This clonotype was recorded many times. Losses at the gene ends were 5 bases for V and 3 bases for J; bases not matched to a gene: 7. Germline V lookup: CDR1 DFQATT, CDR2 SNEGSKA (reference sequence). This CDR3 is built from 14 residues. The time point denotes: after trial treatment. As to treatment: LDRT plus nivolumab, ipilimumab, low-dose cyclophosphamide and aspirin (RACIN trial).

The origin of this receptor is a male donor with prostate cancer. J is TRBJ2-3 and V is TRBV20-1; 8 bases agree with TRBD1. The sequencing used PBMCs, collected after low-dose radiotherapy plus immunotherapy. The CDR3: CSAPRQGWTDTQYF. The CDR3 DNA reads TGCAGTGCTCCCCGACAGGGGTGGACAGATACGCAGTATTTT.